This T cell receptor (beta chain) was recorded in a study of graft-versus-host responses after intestinal transplantation. Study conclusions and caveats: High graft-versus-host to host-versus-graft clonal ratios were seen in allografts of patients with graft-donor T cell macrochimerism.

Comment on this clone: The target antigen is unknown.

Germline values: CDR1 LNHDA, CDR2 SQIVND (reference sequence). V was cut by 3 bases and J by 6 bases, with 8 bases left in between. There are 12 residues in the CDR3. Clones were sequenced by immunoSEQ multiplex PCR, and TCRdb holds only the in-frame ones, with some missing. The sample includes more than 65,000 clones, 85% to 90% of them seen just once. This rearrangement joins TRBV19 to TRBJ1-1; D unresolved. The material sequenced was unstimulated CD4+ T cells sorted from spleen or lymph node cells, taken before intestinal transplant. This sequence was found in a human donor who received an intestinal transplant. The CDR3 region is CASSIRGAEAFF. CDR3 DNA sequence: TGTGCCAGTAGTATCCGGGGAGCTGAAGCTTTCTTT.